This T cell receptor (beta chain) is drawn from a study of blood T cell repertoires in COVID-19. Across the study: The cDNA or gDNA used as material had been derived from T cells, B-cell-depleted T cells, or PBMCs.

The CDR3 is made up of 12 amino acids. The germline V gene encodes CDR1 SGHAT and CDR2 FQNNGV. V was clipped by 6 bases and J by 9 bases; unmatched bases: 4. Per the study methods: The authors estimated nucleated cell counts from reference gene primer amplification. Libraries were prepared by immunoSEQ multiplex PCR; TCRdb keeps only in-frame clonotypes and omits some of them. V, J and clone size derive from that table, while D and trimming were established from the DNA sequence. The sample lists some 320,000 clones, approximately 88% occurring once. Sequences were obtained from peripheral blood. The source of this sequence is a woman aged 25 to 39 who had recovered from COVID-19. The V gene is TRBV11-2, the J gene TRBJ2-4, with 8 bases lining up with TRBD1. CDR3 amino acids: CASRTTGGIQYF. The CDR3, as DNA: TGTGCCAGCAGGACTACAGGGGGCATTCAGTACTTC.